These 8 T cell receptor beta chains were sequenced from one sample in a study of CD4+ T cells in melanoma. Generated by immunoSEQ multiplex PCR, the TCRdb table keeps only in-frame clones and is missing some. The sample yields around 6,600 clones, over 65% seen once. The sequenced sample was cells from a culture (not recorded whether cultured in vitro). Every receptor here comes from a human donor with melanoma.

The rearrangement joins TRBV18 to TRBJ1-5; perhaps TRBD1 as D (5 bases). The CDR3 is 16 amino acids. V gave up 3 bases and J gave up 2 bases, with 14 bases separating them. Germline assignment: CDR1 KGHSH and CDR2 LQKENI. DNA of the CDR3: TGTGCCAGCTCACCCCACAGGTCTTCTGGCAATCAGCCCCAGCATTTT. Amino acid sequence: CASSPHRSSGNQPQHF.

The DNA for the CDR3 is TGTGCCTGGAGCCCCGGGGGGGCCGTGTACGAGCAGTACTTC. The encoded protein is CAWSPGGAVYEQYF. V and J are TRBV30 and TRBJ2-7; 8 nucleotides line up with TRBD2. CDR3 length equals 14 residues. The V gene end was trimmed by 3 bases and the J gene end by 4 bases; junction bases not matched to a gene: 8. Per germline, CDR1 GTSNPN and CDR2 SVGIG (reference sequence).

The chain carries TRBV3-1 (or the pseudogene TRBV3-2) and TRBJ2-1; 12 bases map to TRBD2. V shed 3 bases and J 12 bases; nucleotides not matched to a gene: 24. This CDR3 has 20 residues. Germline V gene sequence: CDR1 LGHDT, CDR2 YNNKEL (reference sequence). CDR3 protein: CASSHKPGLAGITYNDGQFF. CDR3 sequence (DNA): TGTGCCAGCAGCCATAAACCCGGACTAGCGGGGATCACTTACAATGATGGGCAGTTCTTC.

The chain couples TRBV15 to TRBJ1-2; no definite D call. From germline, CDR1 is LNHNV and CDR2 YYDKDF (reference sequence). Trimming stripped 0 bases from V and 8 bases from J, with 13 bases between. The CDR3 contains 14 residues. The CDR3 DNA is TGTGCCACCAGCAGAGATAGAACAGCCAGGGGCTACACCTTC. This translates into CATSRDRTARGYTF.

The J gene is TRBJ2-1, the V gene TRBV19, with TRBD2 matching 7 bases. The CDR3 consists of 17 residues. V shed 3 bases, J shed 0 bases, and the junction held 8 bases outside the gene matches. The V gene's germline CDR1 is LNHDA and CDR2 SQIVND (reference sequence). The CDR3 loop reads CASSIGRGRSSYNEQFF. The CDR3 region has the DNA TGTGCCAGTAGTATTGGTCGCGGGAGAAGCTCCTACAATGAGCAGTTCTTC. Drawing the rest from reference TRBV19 and TRBJ2-1, the complete variable domain is DGGITQSPKYLFRKEGQNVTLSCEQNLNHDAMYWYRQDPGQGLRLIYYSQIVNDFQKGDIAEGYSVSREKKESFPLTVTSAQKNPTAFYLCASSIGRGRSSYNEQFFGPGTRLTVL.

J is TRBJ2-2 and V is TRBV10-2, with D tentatively TRBD2 (5 bases). Trimming took off 6 bases at V and 0 bases at J, with 11 bases between the two ends. The CDR3 runs 15 residues. The germline CDR1 and CDR2 sequences are WSHSY and SAAADI. CDR3 nucleotides: TGCGCCAGCAGGGAGCGGAGCGCGAACACCGGGGAGCTGTTTTTT. Translation: CASRERSANTGELFF.

CDR3 amino acids: CASSLVQGASGELFF. CDR3 sequence (DNA): TGTGCCAGCAGCTTAGTACAGGGGGCTAGCGGGGAGCTGTTTTTT. The chain recombines TRBV7-2 with TRBJ2-2; 9 positions agree with TRBD1. The CDR3 extends over 15 amino acids. The trim removed 1 base at V and 7 bases at J, leaving 4 bases unmatched. Germline lookup yields CDR1 SGHTA and CDR2 FQGNSA. Looking up the rest from reference TRBV7-2 and TRBJ2-2 gives the full variable domain: GAGVSQSPSNKVTEKGKDVELRCDPISGHTALYWYRQSLGQGLEFLIYFQGNSAPDKSGLPSDRFSAERTGGSVSTLTIQRTQQEDSAVYLCASSLVQGASGELFFGEGSRLTVL.

Sample share makes this clone medium-sized (0.01 to 0.1%). This chain connects TRBV11-3 to TRBJ2-1; maybe TRBD2 (6 bases). Trimming removed 1 base from V and 0 bases from J, with 7 bases in between. This CDR3 comprises 15 residues. Per the germline V gene, CDR1 is SGHNT and CDR2 is YENEEA. The CDR3 DNA reads as TGTGCCAGCAGCTTAGGGGGGGTCTCCTACAATGAGCAGTTCTTC. Encoded protein: CASSLGGVSYNEQFF.